This TCR beta chain originates from a study of T cell repertoires in cytomegalovirus infection. Study context: TCR beta signatures that were public indicated CMV infection and matching HLA type. Study results and caveats: People with CMV and the relevant HLA were identified by cumulative public TCR beta family frequency. Dominating the ex vivo response were TCR beta clonotypes that were CMV-specific and HLA-C-restricted.

Trimming took 0 bases from V and 4 from J, leaving 15 bases between them. The CDR3 consists of 15 residues. In germline, CDR1 is SQVTM, CDR2 ANQGSEA. MiXCR, applied by TCRdb to the reads, yields one record per CDR3 protein. This sample yields some 680,000 distinct CDR3 sequences, of which roughly 35% are seen a single time; under 3.5% belongs to the top ten. This clonotype has only a few counts. As yet, its antigen is unknown. The gene calls are TRBV29-1 and TRBJ2-5; perhaps TRBD1 as D (5 bases). The sequencing sample was made of PBMCs. This TCR derives from a human donor in good health (CMV status not recorded). Some clones in this sample may be carry-over from other donors' samples. The CDR3 region has the DNA TGCAGCGTTGAAGAAATATTGGGAAGGGGAGAGACCCAGTACTTC. Protein: CSVEEILGRGETQYF.